Listed below are T cell receptor beta chains from one sample, sequenced in a study of regulatory T cells. The table came from immunoSEQ multiplex PCR; TCRdb's copy has only in-frame clones and leaves some out. The sample holds 4,100 or so clones, around 92% seen once. Sequenced sample: CD4+ Tregs sorted from blood. These receptors were taken from a child aged 2 to 9 with CD3G deficiency. Both conserved end residues are part of each CDR3. D genes are given only for firm matches. For some rows the clone size is stated as once, few or many, or as a class when expanded; others skip it.

size | J | V | D | DNA | CDR3
NA | TRBJ2-3 | TRBV7-8 | NA | TGTGCCAGCAGCTTCCTCGGCCCAAGATCAGATACGCAGTATTTT | CASSFLGPRSDTQYF
once | TRBJ2-1 | TRBV5-1 | NA | TGCGCCAGCAGCCCGGAAGGGGCAGCGGGCGGGCAGTTCTTC | CASSPEGAAGGQFF
NA | TRBJ2-3 | TRBV7-9 | NA | TGTGCCAGCAGCAACACAATGAGGGGGAGACGCACAGATACGCAGTATTTT | CASSNTMRGRRTDTQYF
NA | TRBJ2-5 | TRBV7-9 | NA | TGTGCCAGCAGCTTAGCCCAGGCCAGGGGAGAGACCCAGTACTTC | CASSLAQARGETQYF
NA | TRBJ2-6 | TRBV30 | NA | TGTGCCTGGAGCTGCGGGCGTAGTCGGGCCAACGTCCTGACTTTC | CAWSCGRSRANVLTF
NA | TRBJ1-2 | TRBV6-6 | TRBD1 | TGTGCCAGCAGCTCCAGGGGGGTCGGCTACACCTTC | CASSSRGVGYTF
NA | TRBJ1-2 | TRBV6-1 | TRBD1 | TGTGCCAGCACCGAAGCACAGGGGGCTCCAAGGTACACCTTC | CASTEAQGAPRYTF
NA | TRBJ1-4 | TRBV6-1 | NA | TGTGCCAGCAGTGAGGGTACCGCTTCGGAAAAACTGTTTTTT | CASSEGTASEKLFF
NA | TRBJ2-7 | TRBV20-1 | NA | TGCAGTGCTAGCGGGAGCTACGAGCAGTACTTC | CSASGSYEQYF
NA | TRBJ2-7 | TRBV28 | TRBD2 | TGTGCCAGCAGTTTTCTTGGCGGGAGGGCGCCCTACGAGCAGTACTTC | CASSFLGGRAPYEQYF
NA | TRBJ1-2 | TRBV2 | NA | TGTGCCAGCAGTCAGTACCATTCGGGACGGATTAACTATGGCTACACCTTC | CASSQYHSGRINYGYTF
NA | TRBJ2-7 | TRBV28 | TRBD2 | TGTGCCAGCAGTTTCGCTCGACTAGCTTCCTACGAGCAGTACTTC | CASSFARLASYEQYF
NA | TRBJ2-3 | TRBV28 | NA | TGTGCCAGCAGCCGGAATCGGGCTGCGGCAGATACGCAGTATTTT | CASSRNRAAADTQYF
NA | TRBJ2-7 | TRBV7-2 | NA | TGTGCCAGCAGCTTCTCTGCCAGGCCCCACGAGCAGTACTTC | CASSFSARPHEQYF
NA | TRBJ2-5 | TRBV5-1 | TRBD1 | TGCGCCAGCAGCTTGGTGACAGGGGGCCAAGAGACCCAGTACTTC | CASSLVTGGQETQYF
NA | TRBJ2-7 | TRBV28 | TRBD2 | TGTGCCAGCAGTTTCGGTTCTAGCGGGAGGTCCGTCGAGCAGTACTTC | CASSFGSSGRSVEQYF
NA | TRBJ2-1 | TRBV28 | NA | TGTGCCAGCAGTCCCTGGACTGTTACGAATGAGCAGTTCTTC | CASSPWTVTNEQFF
NA | TRBJ1-1 | TRBV19 | NA | TGTGCCAGTAGTATAGCCCTAACGGGGGCTGAAGCTTTCTTT | CASSIALTGAEAFF
NA | TRBJ1-6 | TRBV28 | NA | TGTGCCAGCAGCCATAGGGGTCGGCTGAGCTCCTATAATTCACCCCTCCACTTT | CASSHRGRLSSYNSPLHF
NA | TRBJ2-7 | TRBV28 | TRBD1 | TGTGCCAGCAGTGAGACAGGGGCTTCCTACGAGCAGTACTTC | CASSETGASYEQYF
NA | TRBJ2-7 | TRBV7-9 | TRBD2 | TGTGCCAGCAGCTTAGACGACAGCGGGGACGAGCAGTACTTC | CASSLDDSGDEQYF
NA | TRBJ2-1 | TRBV6-1 | NA | TGTGCCAGCAGTTCGAGGAGCTCCTACAATGAGCAGTTCTTC | CASSSRSSYNEQFF
NA | TRBJ2-2 | TRBV28 | NA | TGTGCCAGCAGTTTAGGGGGCCGGGAGGCCGGGGAGCTGTTTTTT | CASSLGGREAGELFF
NA | TRBJ2-3 | TRBV5-1 | NA | TGCGCCAGCAGCTTCGGTAGCACAGATACGCAGTATTTT | CASSFGSTDTQYF
NA | TRBJ2-5 | TRBV5-1 | TRBD2 | TGCGCCAGCAACTTGGGGGTTAGCGGGAAAGAGACCCAGTACTTC | CASNLGVSGKETQYF
NA | TRBJ1-5 | TRBV28 | NA | TGTGCCAGCAGCTCGGGGAGGTCTCAGCCCCAGCATTTT | CASSSGRSQPQHF
NA | TRBJ2-1 | TRBV28 | NA | TGTGCCAGCAGTTTTCTCGGATACAACGGGAATGAGCAGTTCTTC | CASSFLGYNGNEQFF
NA | TRBJ2-7 | TRBV7-8 | TRBD2 | TGTGCCAGCAGCTTAGCGGGTGGGGCGGGAGTGTACGAGCAGTACTTC | CASSLAGGAGVYEQYF
once | TRBJ2-7 | TRBV5-1 | NA | TGCGCCAGCAGCTTCAACAGAGGCGAGCAGTACTTC | CASSFNRGEQYF
NA | TRBJ1-1 | TRBV18 | NA | TGTGCCAGCTCAACTTCAGGACGGGGGAACACTGAAGCTTTCTTT | CASSTSGRGNTEAFF
NA | TRBJ2-5 | TRBV28 | TRBD1 | TGTGCCAGCAGCCCAACCCTAGGGACAGTACACTCTGGACAAGAGACCCAGTACTTC | CASSPTLGTVHSGQETQYF
NA | TRBJ2-3 | TRBV29-1 | NA | TGCAGCGTTTCGGTGTCCACAGATACGCAGTATTTT | CSVSVSTDTQYF
NA | TRBJ1-5 | TRBV28 | NA | TGTGCCAGCAGTTTATACAGGGATAGCAATCAGCCCCAGCATTTT | CASSLYRDSNQPQHF
few | TRBJ2-7 | TRBV7-6 | TRBD1 | TGTGCCAGCAGCTTAGGTCCGGGACAGGGTTACGAGCAGTACTTC | CASSLGPGQGYEQYF
once | TRBJ1-1 | TRBV6-1 | NA | TGTGCCAGCAGACCAACAGGGAACACTGAAGCTTTCTTT | CASRPTGNTEAFF
NA | TRBJ1-2 | TRBV28 | NA | TGTGCCAGCAGTCTGAGACGGGATACAAACTATGGCTACACCTTC | CASSLRRDTNYGYTF
once | TRBJ1-1 | TRBV6-1 | NA | TGTGCCAGCAGTCGTACAGCAATAGGAGGCACTGAAGCTTTCTTT | CASSRTAIGGTEAFF
NA | TRBJ1-1 | TRBV19 | TRBD1 | TGTGCCAGTAGTATATCGACAGGGGGTAGGACTGAAGCTTTCTTT | CASSISTGGRTEAFF
NA | TRBJ1-4 | TRBV6-1 | TRBD1 | TGTGCCAGCTACCAGACAGGGGCCCTCGGAAAACTGTTTTTT | CASYQTGALGKLFF
NA | TRBJ1-1 | TRBV28 | TRBD1 | TGTGCCAGCAGTTTCCCGGGACAGGGAGAAGCTTTCTTT | CASSFPGQGEAFF
few | TRBJ1-4 | TRBV4-1 | NA | TGCGCCAGCAGCCCTCATTCAGACAGTAGGGTGAAGGAAAAACTGTTTTTT | CASSPHSDSRVKEKLFF
NA | TRBJ2-7 | TRBV21-1 | NA | TGTGCCAGCAGCAAATTGAGGGGACTCTACGAGCAGTACTTC | CASSKLRGLYEQYF
NA | TRBJ1-1 | TRBV18 | NA | TGTGCCAGCTCACCACGCCCAAACACTGAAGCTTTCTTT | CASSPRPNTEAFF
NA | TRBJ2-7 | TRBV18 | TRBD1 | TGTGCCAGCTCGGCGACAGGGAGCGAGCAGTACTTC | CASSATGSEQYF
NA | TRBJ2-3 | TRBV5-1 | NA | TGCGCCAGCAGCTTGGGGGACAAAACAGATACGCAGTATTTT | CASSLGDKTDTQYF
NA | TRBJ2-5 | TRBV5-1 | NA | TGCGCCAGCAGCCATGGGAGAAGCGGCCAAGAGACCCAGTACTTC | CASSHGRSGQETQYF
NA | TRBJ2-7 | TRBV5-1 | NA | TGCGCCAGCAGTTTGGGGTCAACTAGTGTGAGCTCCTACGAGCAGTACTTC | CASSLGSTSVSSYEQYF
NA | TRBJ2-7 | TRBV28 | NA | TGTGCCAGCAGTTCGGGGCTTGGCCGCCACGAGCAGTACTTC | CASSSGLGRHEQYF
NA | TRBJ1-2 | TRBV28 | NA | TGTGCCAGCAGTTCGGCAGGGACCTATGGCTACACCTTC | CASSSAGTYGYTF
NA | TRBJ2-5 | TRBV6-6 | NA | TGTGCCAGCAGTGACTTAGTAAGAAAGGAGACCCAGTACTTC | CASSDLVRKETQYF
NA | TRBJ2-6 | TRBV7-9 | NA | TGTGCCAGCAGCCGACGGGGAAATGGGGCCAACGTCCTGACTTTC | CASSRRGNGANVLTF
NA | TRBJ2-1 | TRBV5-1 | NA | TGCGCCAGCAGCTTCGGGAACTCTAGGGCCAATGAGCAGTTCTTC | CASSFGNSRANEQFF
NA | TRBJ2-7 | TRBV28 | TRBD1 | TGTGCCAGCAGCCTGGGACAGGACTACTACGAGCAGTACTTC | CASSLGQDYYEQYF
NA | TRBJ2-7 | TRBV5-1 | NA | TGCGCCAGCAGCTGGGGTTTTGGGGATGGCTACGAGCAGTACTTC | CASSWGFGDGYEQYF
few | TRBJ1-2 | TRBV6-1 | TRBD1 | TGTGCCAGCAGTGAAGTACAGGGGGATGGCTACACCTTC | CASSEVQGDGYTF